Shown below are 22 T cell receptor beta chains from a single sample sequenced in a study of T-cell memory formation after mild COVID-19. From the 5' RACE reads, TCRdb called clonotypes with MiXCR, one entry per CDR3 protein. The repertoire holds 160,000 or so distinct CDR3 sequences, with roughly 28% as singletons. Sequenced sample: PBMCs or a T cell subset sorted from them (not recorded which). All receptors derive from an adult woman who had mild COVID-19 (a few samples of this study predate the infection). Cell type and time point are not known.

The genes are TRBV20-1 and TRBJ1-1; perhaps TRBD1 as D (6 bases). CDR3 size: 15 residues. From germline, CDR1 is DFQATT and CDR2 SNEGSKA (reference sequence). The V end lost 5 bases, the J end lost 7 bases, and 23 bases lay between the germline ends. This CDR3 is CSAREAADRSYEAFF. The DNA for the CDR3 is TGCAGTGCTCGCGAAGCGGCTGACAGGAGCTATGAAGCTTTCTTT.

This clonotype was found a few times. This chain connects TRBV5-1 to TRBJ2-3; D is unclear. The CDR3 is 17 residues long. The V gene's germline CDR1 is SGHRS and CDR2 YFSETQ. V lost 0 bases and J 0 bases, leaving 14 bases between the germline ends. CDR3 nucleotide sequence: TGCGCCAGCAGCTTGGGGAATGTGGTAGTAAGCACAGATACGCAGTATTTT. This gives the protein CASSLGNVVVSTDTQYF.

As DNA, the CDR3 is TGTGCCAGCAGTTTCGGACTAGCTTTAGATACGCAGTATTTT. Amino acid sequence: CASSFGLALDTQYF. V is TRBV12-3 or TRBV12-4 and J is TRBJ2-3, with 8 bases aligning to TRBD2. There are 14 residues in the CDR3. V was pared by 3 bases and J by 5 bases, with 4 bases of the junction left unmatched.

This clonotype was counted between two and nine times. This chain links TRBV18 with TRBJ2-1; D perhaps matches TRBD1 (5 bases). V lost 5 bases and J 4 bases, leaving 15 bases between the germline ends. Germline values: CDR1 KGHSH, CDR2 LQKENI. This CDR3 region has 15 residues. The CDR3, as DNA: TGTGCCAGCTCAGAGATTTCAGGGTTTTACAATGAGCAGTTCTTC. Encoded protein: CASSEISGFYNEQFF.

Only a few counts were recorded for this clonotype. This chain uses TRBV9 with TRBJ2-3; unclear D gene. Germline CDR1 reads SGDLS; CDR2 reads YYNGEE. This CDR3 contains 16 residues. The V and J ends lost 0 bases and 3 bases respectively, with 14 bases between them. CDR3 protein: CASSVASPQETDTQYF. The CDR3 DNA reads as TGTGCCAGCAGCGTAGCTAGTCCCCAGGAGACAGATACGCAGTATTTT.

The chain couples TRBV6-2 or TRBV6-3 to TRBJ1-1; D possibly corresponds to TRBD1 (5 bases). V gave up 7 bases and J gave up 4 bases, with 13 bases separating them. The CDR3 length is 13 residues. CDR1 and CDR2 (germline): MNHEY, SVGEGT. The CDR3 reads CASTPTRGTEAFF. The CDR3 nucleotides are TGTGCCAGCACCCCTACAAGGGGCACTGAAGCTTTCTTT.

The chain is built from TRBV18 and TRBJ2-3; 7 nucleotides agree with TRBD1. Germline CDR1 and CDR2: KGHSH and LQKENI. Trimming cost V 2 bases and J 0 bases; bases outside gene matches: 8. This CDR3 region has 17 residues. For the CDR3, the DNA is TGTGCCAGCTCACCAGCCTTGACAGGGTCGAGCACAGATACGCAGTATTTT. Translation: CASSPALTGSSTDTQYF.

The chain carries TRBV18 and TRBJ2-6, with D unclear. The germline V gene encodes CDR1 KGHSH and CDR2 LQKENI. The V and J ends lost 4 bases and 0 bases respectively, with 13 bases between them. The CDR3 has 17 amino acids. The CDR3 sequence is CASSHTFRLSGANVLTF. The CDR3 bases are TGTGCCAGCTCACACACCTTCAGGCTCTCTGGGGCCAACGTCCTGACTTTC.

Only a few counts were recorded for this clonotype. The chain links TRBV5-1 to TRBJ2-7; weak D call: TRBD1 (5 bases). The germline V and J ends were trimmed by 2 bases and 4 bases, with 10 bases remaining between them. The germline V gene has CDR1 SGHRS and CDR2 YFSETQ. This CDR3 contains 13 residues. The CDR3, as DNA: TGCGCCAGCAGCTTTGACAGCCTATACGAGCAGTACTTC. This translates into CASSFDSLYEQYF.

This rearrangement joins TRBV7-2 to TRBJ2-7; maybe TRBD1 (5 bases). The CDR3 consists of 15 residues. CDR1 is SGHTA, CDR2 FQGNSA, per germline. Trimming took off 5 bases at V and 5 bases at J, with 19 bases between the two ends. The CDR3 sequence: CASSPGPPTANEQYF. CDR3 DNA sequence: TGTGCCAGCAGCCCAGGGCCTCCGACTGCCAACGAGCAGTACTTC.

This clonotype has just a few counts. This chain connects TRBV20-1 to TRBJ1-5; perhaps TRBD1 as D (6 bases). Germline V gene sequence: CDR1 DFQATT, CDR2 SNEGSKA (reference sequence). CDR3 size: 15 residues. V lost 2 bases and J lost 2, with 13 bases in between. This chain's CDR3 is CSARPQGIGNQPQHF. Written as DNA, the CDR3 is TGCAGTGCTAGACCTCAGGGGATCGGCAATCAGCCCCAGCATTTT.

V gene TRBV7-2 combines with J gene TRBJ2-2, with a possible D match to TRBD1 (6 bases). The CDR3 is made up of 15 amino acids. V shed 4 bases and J shed 4 bases, with 13 bases lying between them. Germline assignment: CDR1 SGHTA and CDR2 FQGNSA. CDR3 loop: CASSSKTGSTGELFF. For the CDR3, the DNA is TGTGCCAGCAGCTCTAAGACAGGAAGCACCGGGGAGCTGTTTTTT.

This rearrangement joins TRBV4-1 to TRBJ1-3; D is unclear. Germline lookup yields CDR1 MGHRA and CDR2 YSYEKL. The CDR3 totals 15 residues. Deletions cut 1 base from V and 0 bases from J, with 7 bases between. The CDR3 loop reads CASSQASPSGNTIYF. Here the CDR3 DNA reads TGCGCCAGCAGCCAAGCATCTCCCTCTGGAAACACCATATATTTT.

The rearrangement links TRBV19 to TRBJ2-4; D possibly matches TRBD1 or TRBD2 (6 bases each). The length of the CDR3 is 15 residues. V gave up 5 bases and J gave up 7 bases, with 18 bases separating them. Germline values: CDR1 LNHDA, CDR2 SQIVND (reference sequence). CDR3 coding DNA: TGTGCCAGTAGTCCCATTCTGGGGGGCAACAACATTCAGTACTTC. Translated: CASSPILGGNNIQYF.

Written as DNA, the CDR3 is TGTGCCAGCAGGATCCGGACAGCTGGCGGGATCACAGATACGCAGTATTTT. Its protein is CASRIRTAGGITDTQYF. The genes are TRBV27 and TRBJ2-3; D tentatively fits TRBD1 or TRBD2 (6 bases each). Germline V gene sequence: CDR1 MNHEY, CDR2 SMNVEV (reference sequence). V dropped 6 bases and J dropped 2 bases, with 21 bases sitting between them. There are 17 residues in the CDR3.

The CDR3 sequence: CASSQEETSAKQYF. The CDR3 region has the DNA TGCGCCAGCAGCCAAGAGGAGACTTCAGCCAAGCAGTACTTC. The chain links TRBV4-1 to TRBJ2-7; no clear D gene. The CDR3 extends over 14 amino acids. Germline CDR1 MGHRA, CDR2 YSYEKL. The V gene lost 0 bases and the J gene lost 8 bases, with 14 bases spanning the gap.

This clonotype was seen a few times. The rearrangement joins TRBV2 to TRBJ1-5; possibly TRBD1 for D (6 bases). The CDR3 loop spans 12 amino acids. Germline V gene lookup returns CDR1 SNHLY and CDR2 FYNNEI. V was clipped by 6 bases and J by 8 bases, with 11 bases between them. The CDR3 DNA sequence: TGTGCCAGCAGGGGAGGGGGAAAGCCCCAGCATTTT. This codes for CASRGGGKPQHF.

This rearrangement joins TRBV7-9 to TRBJ2-1; no firm D call. Germline values: CDR1 SEHNR, CDR2 FQNEAQ (reference sequence). The V end was cut by 3 bases, the J end by 2 bases, with 8 bases between. The length of the CDR3 is 14 residues. CDR3 sequence reads: CASSFSPAYNEQFF. CDR3 in DNA: TGTGCCAGCAGCTTTTCACCTGCCTACAATGAGCAGTTCTTC.

This clonotype was recorded a few times. The V call is TRBV5-1, the J call TRBJ2-7; D is unclear. CDR1 is SGHRS, CDR2 YFSETQ, per germline. Between the trimmed V and J ends, which lost 0 bases and 2 bases, there was a span of 6 bases. The CDR3 has 13 residues. The CDR3 region is CASSLVRAYEQYF. CDR3 DNA sequence: TGCGCCAGCAGCTTGGTTCGGGCCTACGAGCAGTACTTC.

This clonotype was detected only a few times. The chain joins TRBV7-6 to TRBJ2-7; D is undetermined. The CDR3 extends over 14 amino acids. Germline V gene data show CDR1 as SGHVS and CDR2 as FNYEAQ. Trimming removed 1 base from V and 0 bases from J, with 7 bases in between. The CDR3 is CASSLGASSYEQYF. CDR3 nucleotides: TGTGCCAGCAGCTTAGGGGCATCCTCCTACGAGCAGTACTTC. Filled out from reference TRBV7-6 and TRBJ2-7, the complete variable domain reads GAGVSQSPRYKVTKRGQDVALRCDPISGHVSLYWYRQALGQGPEFLTYFNYEAQQDKSGLPNDRFSAERPEGSISTLTIQRTEQRDSAMYRCASSLGASSYEQYFGPGTRLTVT.

This clonotype has more than one count but fewer than ten. V gene TRBV7-2 combines with J gene TRBJ1-1; D gene unclear. With 5 bases removed from V and 3 bases from J, the gap between germline ends came to 16 bases. Germline V gene lookup returns CDR1 SGHTA and CDR2 FQGNSA. The CDR3 totals 15 residues. CDR3 loop: CASSRQIRLDTEAFF. The CDR3 DNA reads TGTGCCAGCAGCCGACAAATCCGACTAGACACTGAAGCTTTCTTT.

This clonotype was detected a few times. The chain couples TRBV18 to TRBJ2-1, with D possibly TRBD1 on 5 matching bases. This CDR3 has 11 amino acids. The V gene's germline CDR1 is KGHSH and CDR2 LQKENI. V was trimmed by 3 bases and J by 8 bases, leaving 5 bases between them. The CDR3 sequence is CASSPGHEQFF. The CDR3 region has the DNA TGTGCCAGCTCACCGGGGCATGAGCAGTTCTTC.